These 20 T cell receptor beta chains originate from one sample sequenced in a study of blood T cell repertoires in COVID-19. The data were produced by immunoSEQ multiplex PCR, yet TCRdb's version contains in-frame clones alone and is incomplete. The sample records roughly 99,000 clones, more than 80% being singletons. Specimen: peripheral blood. Receptor source: a man aged 40-49 years with active or convalescent COVID-19.

This clone has a single count. The chain uses TRBV7-2 and TRBJ2-7; TRBD2 matches at 9 bases. The CDR3 sequence is 16 residues long. Per the germline V gene, CDR1 is SGHTA and CDR2 is FQGNSA. Losses at the gene ends were 0 bases for V and 2 bases for J; bases not matched to a gene: 5. CDR3 loop: CASSLAWREGPYEQYF. For the CDR3, the DNA is TGTGCCAGCAGCTTAGCGTGGCGGGAGGGACCCTACGAGCAGTACTTC.

The chain has TRBV5-1 and TRBJ2-7; weak D call: TRBD2 (5 bases). Germline CDR1 SGHRS, CDR2 YFSETQ. The V end lost 4 bases, the J end lost 0 bases, and 14 bases lay between the germline ends. There are 15 residues in the CDR3. CDR3 residues: CASSGGGAVSYEQYF. In nucleotides, the CDR3 is TGCGCCAGCAGCGGAGGTGGAGCGGTCTCCTACGAGCAGTACTTC.

The chain couples TRBV6-2 or TRBV6-3 to TRBJ2-7; 13 bases are a match to TRBD2. This CDR3 has 17 amino acids. The junction had 10 bases not matched to a gene; V was cut back by 7 bases and J by 1 base. CDR1 and CDR2 from the germline V gene are MNHEY and SVGEGT. The CDR3 spells CASTPRPGLAGSYEQYF. Written as DNA, the CDR3 is TGTGCCAGCACCCCTAGACCGGGACTAGCGGGATCCTACGAGCAGTACTTC.

J is TRBJ2-5 and V is TRBV28; 8 bases match TRBD2. The V segment lost 3 bases and the J segment 0 bases; nucleotides outside the gene matches: 3. This CDR3 spans 15 amino acids. The V gene's germline CDR1 is MDHEN and CDR2 SYDVKM. For the CDR3, the DNA is TGTGCCAGCAGTTTCGCTAGCGGGTACCAAGAGACCCAGTACTTC. Translation: CASSFASGYQETQYF.

The chain is built from TRBV10-3 and TRBJ1-2; perhaps TRBD1 as D (6 bases). The length of the CDR3 is 13 residues. From germline, CDR1 is ENHRY and CDR2 SYGVKD. V was trimmed by 10 bases and J by 2 bases, leaving 14 bases between them. The CDR3 protein is CATTIGQNYGYTF. In DNA form, the CDR3 reads TGTGCCACCACGATCGGACAGAACTATGGCTACACCTTC.

The chain uses TRBV3-1 (or the pseudogene TRBV3-2) and TRBJ1-6, with 8 nucleotides matching TRBD1. Germline lookup yields CDR1 LGHDT and CDR2 YNNKEL (reference sequence). After removal of 4 bases from V and 7 bases from J, the junction contained 6 bases not matched to a gene. This CDR3 contains 15 residues. CDR3 coding DNA: TGTGCCAGCAGCCCGATAACAGGGGGGAATTCACCCCTCCACTTT. Translation: CASSPITGGNSPLHF.

In its sample, this clone was seen once. The chain is built from TRBV6-5 and TRBJ1-4; 8 bases are shared with TRBD1. The ends lost 0 bases at V and 4 bases at J; junction bases unmatched: 4. This CDR3 is built from 16 residues. CDR1 is MNHEY and CDR2 is SVGAGI in the germline V gene. CDR3 amino acids: CASSYSWDRLNEKLFF. CDR3 bases: TGTGCCAGCAGTTACTCCTGGGACAGGCTTAATGAAAAACTGTTTTTT.

V and J are TRBV11-2 and TRBJ2-1; D is perhaps TRBD2 (5 bases). The germline V gene encodes CDR1 SGHAT and CDR2 FQNNGV. The CDR3 runs 12 residues. The V end was cut by 2 bases, the J end by 10 bases, with 9 bases between. CDR3 bases: TGTGCCAGCAGCTTAACGGTAGCGGAGCAGTTCTTC. Its translation: CASSLTVAEQFF.

The rearrangement links TRBV18 to TRBJ1-1; 8 bases are shared with TRBD1. In germline, CDR1 is KGHSH, CDR2 LQKENI. The CDR3 has 17 amino acids. After removal of 1 base from V and 2 bases from J, the junction contained 9 bases not matched to a gene. The CDR3 sequence is CASSPLVGDRRNTEAFF. The CDR3 DNA reads TGTGCCAGCTCACCACTTGTAGGGGACAGGCGAAACACTGAAGCTTTCTTT.

DNA of the CDR3: TGTGCCAGCAGCAAAGACAAGGGGGCTCCCTACGAGCAGTACTTC. This sequence encodes CASSKDKGAPYEQYF. The chain links TRBV21-1 to TRBJ2-7; the table assigns TRBD1, which was not confirmed against the DNA. TRBV21-1 counts as a pseudogene. This CDR3 region has 15 residues.

This chain links TRBV5-1 with TRBJ1-1; 8 bases line up with TRBD1. With V trimmed by 4 bases and J by 1 base, 3 bases remained unmatched. The CDR3 is made up of 14 amino acids. Germline assignment: CDR1 SGHRS and CDR2 YFSETQ. The CDR3 DNA reads as TGCGCCAGCAGCCGCGGACAGGGGAACACTGAAGCTTTCTTT. This gives the protein CASSRGQGNTEAFF.

The V gene is TRBV27, the J gene TRBJ1-5, with D uncertain. Trimming took off 6 bases at V and 3 bases at J, with 9 bases between the two ends. This CDR3 contains 13 residues. Germline V CDR1 and CDR2: MNHEY, SMNVEV (reference sequence). CDR3 sequence (DNA): TGTGCCAGCAGCTGGCAAAACAATCAGCCCCAGCATTTT. This encodes CASSWQNNQPQHF.

The J gene is TRBJ1-2, the V gene TRBV7-2; D is undetermined. This CDR3 is 13 amino acids long. The V end lost 5 bases, the J end lost 5 bases, and 12 bases lay between the germline ends. Germline CDR1 reads SGHTA; CDR2 reads FQGNSA. The CDR3 DNA is TGTGCCAGCAGCGACGGTCAGACTTATGGCTACACCTTC. Its protein product is CASSDGQTYGYTF.

The rearrangement uses TRBV14 and TRBJ2-3; tentatively, D is TRBD1 (5 bases). Germline lookup yields CDR1 SGHDN and CDR2 FVKESK. CDR3 size: 15 residues. The V end was cut by 0 bases, the J end by 3 bases, with 10 bases between. CDR3 loop: CASSQDHSGTDTQYF. CDR3 coding DNA: TGTGCCAGCAGCCAAGATCACTCAGGGACAGATACGCAGTATTTT.

V usage is TRBV4-1 and J usage is TRBJ2-2; maybe TRBD1 (5 bases). Trimming took off 2 bases at V and 6 bases at J, with 7 bases between the two ends. This CDR3 is 13 amino acids long. Germline V gene data show CDR1 as MGHRA and CDR2 as YSYEKL. The CDR3: CASSQQGSGELFF. In nucleotides, the CDR3 is TGCGCCAGCAGCCAACAGGGTTCCGGGGAGCTGTTTTTT.

The chain links TRBV5-1 to TRBJ2-7; 7 nucleotides align to TRBD2. The CDR3 has 13 amino acids. The germline gives CDR1 SGHRS, CDR2 YFSETQ. The junction had 4 bases not matched to a gene; V was cut back by 2 bases and J by 5 bases. In nucleotides, the CDR3 is TGCGCCAGCAGCTTAGGCGGGAGTGACGAGCAGTACTTC. This gives the protein CASSLGGSDEQYF.

The genes are TRBV9 and TRBJ2-3; 8 positions match TRBD1. Germline trimming cut 2 bases from V and 3 bases from J; bases unmatched to any gene: 8. This CDR3 has 16 residues. Germline values: CDR1 SGDLS, CDR2 YYNGEE. The CDR3 loop reads CASSVTGVGSTDTQYF. The CDR3 DNA reads TGTGCCAGCAGCGTGACAGGGGTCGGTTCAACAGATACGCAGTATTTT.

The genes are TRBV9 and TRBJ2-7; 9 bases align to TRBD1. Trimming removed 6 bases from V and 3 bases from J; junction bases left unmatched: 7. The CDR3 totals 14 residues. The germline CDR1 and CDR2 sequences are SGDLS and YYNGEE. The CDR3 region has the DNA TGTGCCAGCAATGGGGGACAGGGAGGCTACGAGCAGTACTTC. This encodes CASNGGQGGYEQYF. Supplemented by reference TRBV9 and TRBJ2-7, the full variable domain reads DSGVTQTPKHLITATGQRVTLRCSPRSGDLSVYWYQQSLDQGLQFLIQYYNGEERAKGNILERFSAQQFPDLHSELNLSSLELGDSALYFCASNGGQGGYEQYFGPGTRLTVT.

The V gene is TRBV9, the J gene TRBJ1-2, with D hard to call. V was trimmed by 4 bases and J by 6 bases, leaving 22 bases between them. From germline, CDR1 is SGDLS and CDR2 YYNGEE. The CDR3 extends over 16 amino acids. CDR3 in amino acids: CASSLWETETSHGYTF. DNA of the CDR3: TGTGCCAGCAGCCTTTGGGAGACTGAGACAAGCCATGGCTACACCTTC.

The V call is TRBV4-2, the J call TRBJ2-7; D possibly corresponds to TRBD2 (6 bases). Germline V CDR1 and CDR2: LGHNA, YNFKEQ. V lost 3 bases and J 2 bases, leaving 11 bases between the germline ends. The CDR3 loop spans 14 amino acids. The CDR3 sequence is CASSHPTSTYEQYF. The CDR3 DNA is TGTGCCAGCAGCCATCCGACTAGTACCTACGAGCAGTACTTC.